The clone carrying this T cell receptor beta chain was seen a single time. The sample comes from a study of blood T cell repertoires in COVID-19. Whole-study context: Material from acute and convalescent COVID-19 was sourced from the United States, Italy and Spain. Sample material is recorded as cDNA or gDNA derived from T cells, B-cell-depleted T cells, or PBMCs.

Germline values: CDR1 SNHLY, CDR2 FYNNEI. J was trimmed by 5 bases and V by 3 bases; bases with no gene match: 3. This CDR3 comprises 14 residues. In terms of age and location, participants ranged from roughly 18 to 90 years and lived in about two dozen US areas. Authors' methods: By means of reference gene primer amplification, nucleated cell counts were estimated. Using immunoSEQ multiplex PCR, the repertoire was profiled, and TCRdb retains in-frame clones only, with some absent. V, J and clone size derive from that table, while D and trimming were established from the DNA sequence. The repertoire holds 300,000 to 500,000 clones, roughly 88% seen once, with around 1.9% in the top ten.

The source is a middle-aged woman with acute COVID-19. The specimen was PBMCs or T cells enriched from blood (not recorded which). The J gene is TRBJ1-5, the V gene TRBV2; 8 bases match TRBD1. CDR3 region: CASSDAGGHQPQHF. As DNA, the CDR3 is TGTGCCAGCAGTGACGCAGGGGGCCATCAGCCCCAGCATTTT.